Below, 5 T cell receptor beta chains from the same sample are listed, as sequenced in a study of T cell responses to AZD1222 COVID-19 vaccine. Sequencing was performed with immunoSEQ multiplex PCR; in TCRdb, only in-frame clones are kept and a portion is missing. Of around 100,000 clones in the sample, around 90% were seen once. Sequencing was performed on peripheral blood, taken on day 0 of AZD1222 vaccination. The receptors derive from an adult in good health.

The V and J genes are TRBV28 and TRBJ2-2; TRBD1 agrees at 7 bases. CDR3 size: 15 residues. V lost 6 bases to trimming and J lost 7 bases; unmatched junction nucleotides: 11. CDR1 is MDHEN, CDR2 SYDVKM, per germline. The DNA for the CDR3 is TGTGCCAGCAGGAAGACAGGGCGAAGTCTCGGGGAGCTGTTTTTT. It translates to CASRKTGRSLGELFF.

This chain connects TRBV14 to TRBJ2-7; maybe TRBD1 (5 bases). The CDR3 has 13 residues. Trimming stripped 2 bases from V and 4 bases from J, with 9 bases between. Germline CDR1 and CDR2: SGHDN and FVKESK. This CDR3 is CASSQHQGYEQYF. The CDR3 nucleotides are TGTGCCAGCAGCCAACATCAGGGATACGAGCAGTACTTC. Variable domain in full (rest from reference TRBV14 and TRBJ2-7): EAGVTQFPSHSVIEKGQTVTLRCDPISGHDNLYWYRRVMGKEIKFLLHFVKESKQDESGMPNNRFLAERTGGTYSTLKVQPAELEDSGVYFCASSQHQGYEQYFGPGTRLTVT.

The J gene is TRBJ2-1, the V gene TRBV5-6; TRBD1 matches at 9 bases. The length of the CDR3 is 19 residues. V lost 2 bases to trimming and J lost 0 bases; unmatched junction nucleotides: 12. Germline V lookup: CDR1 SGHDT, CDR2 YYEEEE. The CDR3 loop reads CASSFGTGPIYRSYNEQFF. DNA of the CDR3: TGTGCCAGCAGCTTCGGGACAGGGCCGATTTATCGCTCCTACAATGAGCAGTTCTTC.

The chain is built from TRBV28 and TRBJ1-5; 8 bases map to TRBD1. Germline CDR1 is MDHEN and CDR2 is SYDVKM. The CDR3 has 14 amino acids. The trim removed 4 bases at V and 6 bases at J, leaving 5 bases unmatched. CDR3 bases: TGTGCCAGCAGTTCTCCAGGGGGCCCTCAGCCCCAGCATTTT. Translating it yields CASSSPGGPQPQHF.

CDR3 nucleotide sequence: TGTGCCAGAGGAGGACAGGGGAATCAGCCCCAGCATTTT. Residues: CARGGQGNQPQHF. The chain uses TRBV2 and TRBJ1-5, with 9 bases that match TRBD1. The germline CDR1 and CDR2 sequences are SNHLY and FYNNEI. V shed 9 bases, J shed 4 bases, and the junction held 4 bases outside the gene matches. The length of the CDR3 is 13 residues. Based on the CDR3 plus reference TRBV2 and TRBJ1-5, the full variable domain is EPEVTQTPSHQVTQMGQEVILRCVPISNHLYFYWYRQILGQKVEFLVSFYNNEISEKSEIFDDQFSVERPDGSNFTLKIRSTKLEDSAMYFCARGGQGNQPQHFGDGTRLSIL.